Following are 5 T cell receptor beta chains from one sample sequenced in a study of PD-1 blockade in classical Hodgkin lymphoma (TCRdb year 2020). Explained via the paper, the time point label denotes: cycle 2 day 1 (C2D1) of nivolumab. Relapse after autologous stem cell transplantation had occurred in all trial patients, and cohorts A, B and C were distinguished by prior brentuximab vedotin exposure. Library generation was performed with the immunoSEQ multiplex PCR assay. The immuneACCESS repertoire file appears here via TCRdb, limited to in-frame rearrangements. These files lack a portion of the clones; in checked studies, under half of the deficit traces to unresolved V genes, and the cause of the others is not known. Across this sample there are 25,000 to 35,000 clones, with 55% to 75% seen only once. Around 15% of the sample goes to the ten largest clones. The sequencing used peripheral blood mononuclear cells (PBMCs), collected before the second cycle of nivolumab. The source is a human donor with classical Hodgkin lymphoma.

This chain connects TRBV19 to TRBJ1-5, with D perhaps matching TRBD1 (6 bases). Germline V CDR1 and CDR2: LNHDA, SQIVND (reference sequence). The germline V and J ends were trimmed by 3 bases and 4 bases, with 16 bases remaining between them. CDR3 length: 16 residues. CDR3 nucleotide sequence: TGTGCCAGTAGTATGGTTTCAGGGGCCCCGAATCAGCCCCAGCATTTT. Its protein product is CASSMVSGAPNQPQHF. Complete variable domain (other parts from reference TRBV19 and TRBJ1-5): DGGITQSPKYLFRKEGQNVTLSCEQNLNHDAMYWYRQDPGQGLRLIYYSQIVNDFQKGDIAEGYSVSREKKESFPLTVTSAQKNPTAFYLCASSMVSGAPNQPQHFGDGTRLSIL.

There are a few counts of this clone. The J gene is TRBJ2-1, the V gene TRBV11-2; D gene unclear. Germline assignment: CDR1 SGHAT and CDR2 FQNNGV. This CDR3 comprises 12 residues. Trimming removed 0 bases at V and 8 bases at J, with 5 bases between. For the CDR3, the DNA is TGTGCCAGCAGCTTAGATCGGTATGAGCAGTTCTTC. Amino acid sequence: CASSLDRYEQFF.

This clone was observed a single time. This sequence joins TRBV5-4 and TRBJ1-2; TRBD1 aligns across 8 bases. This CDR3 has 14 residues. Per the germline V gene, CDR1 is SGHNT and CDR2 is YYREEE (reference sequence). The V segment lost 7 bases and the J segment 8 bases; nucleotides outside the gene matches: 13. The CDR3 region is CASLSDRDSLGYTF. The CDR3 coding sequence is TGTGCCAGCTTATCGGACAGGGACTCTCTAGGCTACACCTTC.

This clone has just a few counts. The rearrangement links TRBV28 to TRBJ2-6; D call uncertain. Germline V lookup: CDR1 MDHEN, CDR2 SYDVKM. This CDR3 has 16 amino acids. Trimming took 5 bases from V and 0 from J, leaving 11 bases between them. The CDR3 loop reads CASSVPNISGANVLTF. The CDR3 DNA reads TGTGCCAGCAGTGTCCCAAATATCTCTGGGGCCAACGTCCTGACTTTC. The full variable domain, rest sourced from reference TRBV28 and TRBJ2-6, is DVKVTQSSRYLVKRTGEKVFLECVQDMDHENMFWYRQDPGLGLRLIYFSYDVKMKEKGDIPEGYSVSREKKERFSLILESASTNQTSMYLCASSVPNISGANVLTFGAGSRLTVL.

This chain connects TRBV2 to TRBJ2-7; 9 positions agree with TRBD1. V shed 5 bases and J 3 bases; nucleotides not matched to a gene: 2. The CDR3 contains 13 residues. Germline loops: CDR1 SNHLY, CDR2 FYNNEI. Here the CDR3 DNA reads TGTGCCAGCAGTAGGACAGGGGTCTACGAGCAGTACGTC. It codes for CASSRTGVYEQYV.